This T cell receptor (beta chain) originates from a study of cytomegalovirus exposure and HLA in healthy donors (dated by TCRdb to about 2017). Regarding the study in general: An earlier analysis of a few hundred of the donors reported 276 Gb of sequence data and approximately 120 million unique TCR beta sequences obtained from roughly 180 million T cells. Around 320 gigabases of sequencing data and approximately 85 million unique TCR sequences were included in an early release covering around 650 HLA-typed donors. A separate validation cohort of about 110 different subjects was used in addition to the 666-subject first cohort. An earlier analysis of some 500 of the donors used high-throughput TCR beta sequencing to judge whether each TCR beta V gene segment behaved as functional or pseudogenic. HLA typing covered class I and class II loci at four-digit resolution. The later analysis used no new phenotypic data to find candidate immune exposures, relying instead on TCR beta sequences and their occurrence across donors. About five DR-DQ haplotypes were treated as single units for association and clustering because of strong linkage in the cohort. A later analysis re-analyzed previously published TCR beta repertoires from 650 to 800 donors and added high-resolution HLA genotyping to study TCR occurrence patterns. Using immunosequencing, the study profiled T cell repertoires from around 680 subjects and related those repertoires to cytomegalovirus serostatus. Donor age, sex, ethnicity and CMV serostatus were collected together with the repertoire data. Every discovery cohort repertoire had been produced on one sequencing platform. On average, around 230,000 unique TCR beta nucleotide sequences were sequenced per donor among 398 genotyped donors of the cohort, with roughly a sixth of those sequences being non-productive. The study aimed to test whether signatures of past pathogen exposure could be identified by cataloging public T cell receptors. The number of typed donors differed by locus: about 629-630 for A, B, C, DRB1 and DQB1; 500 to 550 for DQA1; some 610 for DPA1; and some 450 for DPB1. Of the roughly 400 genotyped donors, over 80% were placed in the genetic ancestry cluster associated with self-reported Caucasian donors. Genome-wide SNP genotypes for about three fifths of the 666 donors were used in a later genetic analysis, which treated that subset as a discovery cohort. High-throughput TCR immunosequencing, statistical association of individual TCRs with disease status, and machine learning were combined to predict cytomegalovirus infection status.

The CDR3 numbers 15 residues from cysteine through phenylalanine. The retained sequence is limited to the CDR3, 45 bases, with the frame set at the first base. V was cut back by 0 bases and J by 10 bases, leaving a gap of 18 bases between them. The germline V gene supplies CDR1 MNHEY and CDR2 SVGAGI. Results and caveats for the whole study, not just this receptor: It was suggested by the authors that the approach could potentially be generalized to other disease states and immunological phenotypes. CMV serostatus was the only immune exposure information available for the cohort. Only TCR beta chains were sequenced in this cohort, and the absence of alpha or paired-chain data limited detectable features. Strong co-occurrence of HLA alleles, especially DR and DQ, made assigning TCR associations to individual alleles difficult. Some IMGT-functional V segments, including TRBV6-2 and TRBV6-3, could not be told apart with the 87-base-pair reads, so those segments were excluded. V-gene and J-gene trimming of TCR beta chains was associated with a missense DCLRE1C variant in a later genetic analysis, and the association was replicated in an independent cohort. In a later analysis, 16,951 TCR beta sequences were associated with specific HLA alleles at a false discovery rate of 0.05. The sequencing pipeline was judged likely to have produced a cluster of highly shared sequence variants as a technical artifact. The presence/absence analyses assumed that sequencing depth was roughly uniform across donors, and that assumption may not be true. According to a later genetic analysis, donors in an Asian-associated ancestry cluster had fewer N-insertions in productive TCRs than the approximately 690-donor mean. A later analysis reported that several top co-occurrence clusters appeared linked to parvovirus B19, influenza, CMV and Epstein-Barr virus. An earlier analysis of 450 to 750 of the donors showed that most TCR beta V segments appeared in productive rearrangements either about 90% or about 30% of the time, which broadly matched IMGT annotations. In a later analysis, TCR association rates were found to vary across HLA loci, with the most associated TCRs seen for DRB1 alleles and the fewest for HLA-C alleles. The study listed 150 to 200 TCR beta chains as associated with cytomegalovirus. The classifier was reported to diagnose cytomegalovirus status with high specificity and sensitivity in both the original and validation cohorts. In vitro tests confirmed that a few of the cytomegalovirus-associated TCR beta chains recognize cytomegalovirus antigens. Because some donors lacked HLA typing at each locus, the association tests relied only on the typed subset. A later analysis found that most CMV-associated TCR beta chains appeared HLA-restricted, with HLA associations seemingly driven largely by CMV exposure. Linkage disequilibrium might explain the correlated functional status among segregating V segments, but an unknown experimental factor could not be ruled out. A further reported finding was that TCR beta sequences accurately predicted the HLA-A and HLA-B alleles for most subjects in the first cohort. While some public TCRs were present in many individuals, most TCR sequences turned up only very rarely across donors. Because counts were too low, about 18 rarely observed V segments, including chromosome 9 orphons, were left out of the earlier analysis of approximately 500 of the donors. A later analysis found that HLA-associated TCR beta chains were more clonally expanded and had lower generation probabilities than equally common non-associated chains.

Library prep was done by the immunoSEQ multiplex PCR assay. The multiplex PCR relied on a mix of 60 forward primers for TCR Vbeta segments and 13 reverse primers for TCR Jbeta segments. Amplification of the CDR3 region of rearranged TCR beta genes was performed with a multiplex PCR assay on genomic DNA. The amplified TCR beta libraries were sequenced on the Illumina HiSeq System as 87-base-pair reads. Concerning the study's data processing: Across the 670 or so repertoires, a later analysis counted some 80 million unique TCR beta chains, around 10 million of which were shared by at least two donors. Raw reads were error-corrected and collapsed into unique sequences with a nearest-neighbor algorithm that merged closely related sequences to remove PCR and sequencing errors. To assign V, D and J gene segments, CDR3 sequences were aligned to IMGT reference sequences. For a sequence to be retained, at least a six-nucleotide match to both a V gene segment and a J gene segment was required. A rearrangement was called productive if the CDR3 had no stop codons and remained in frame with V and J, and every other rearrangement was called non-productive. CDR3 was defined according to IMGT convention as the region running from the second conserved V-encoded cysteine to the conserved J-encoded phenylalanine. The earlier analysis of some 580 of the donors excluded any sequence lacking an unambiguous match to a single V gene segment. An earlier analysis of almost 600 of the donors classified V segments as functional when productive rearrangements were above 56.7% and as segregating when the standard deviation between donors was above 5%. A statistical classification framework was developed to diagnose cytomegalovirus status using the catalog of TCR beta chain sequences. A later analysis assigned V and J genes by comparing TCR nucleotide sequences with IMGT/GENE-DB human TR gene sequences. In a later analysis, CDR3 sequences and most-parsimonious VDJ recombination scenarios were assigned using the TCRdist pipeline. In a later analysis, each TCR beta chain was defined by its CDR3 amino acid sequence together with its V-gene family, and reads lacking a unique V-gene family were excluded. In a later analysis, several hundred highly shared, low-generation-probability nucleotide sequences were removed to address suspected cross-contamination and a sequencing artifact. For each public chain, a later analysis derived a clonal expansion index from normalized ranks of inferred template counts within each repertoire. Generation probabilities in a later analysis came from a VDJ recombination model fitted to out-of-frame rearrangements, and those results were checked against IGoR. In a later analysis, hypergeometric tests were used to score TCR-TCR, TCR-HLA and TCR-CMV co-occurrence, with a repertoire-size bias correction applied to TCR pairs. A later analysis estimated false discovery rates by permuting HLA or CMV assignments 20 times. In a later analysis, co-occurring TCRs were grouped using DBSCAN, with TCRdist sequence similarity added in when clustering inside HLA-allele-positive subsets. Co-occurrence clustering excluded repertoires with fewer than 30,000 or more than 120,000 public chains, plus five with anomalous nucleotide sharing. TCRdb obtained this table from immuneACCESS and retained in-frame rearrangements with V and J assigned. These tables miss some clones; where compared with another copy, unresolved V genes account for less than half of the shortfall, and the remainder is unexplained. D and trimming were read from the DNA, whereas the V and J calls and clone size are those reported in that table. The sample table records over 150,000 clones; about 69% of these occur just once. The ten biggest clones cover 2.5% to 3.5% of the sample.

The cohort comprised around 700 healthy bone marrow donors. Cohort members were all nominally healthy when sampled, although unrecorded immune exposures were likely present. The donor tested CMV seronegative and was one of the 352 seronegative cohort members. A peripheral blood sample was provided by each donor, and peripheral blood mononuclear cells were used for TCR beta sequencing. The Qiagen DNeasy Blood Extraction Kit was used to extract genomic DNA from the blood cell samples. Worth noting for this clone: Its antigen is not yet known. No base quality values were provided; no much bigger clone lies one nucleotide off.

This TCR was recovered from a male donor in good health and CMV-seronegative. The sequenced sample was PBMCs. Recombination joined TRBV6-5 with TRBJ1-2, with TRBD1 perhaps the D gene, on 6 matching bases. The DNA sequence reads TGTGCCAGCAGTTACTCCGTACACATGGGGGCTAACTACACCTTC. The resulting protein is CASSYSVHMGANYTF.